The 23 T cell receptor beta chains reported below all come from one sample, sequenced in a study of CD4 and CD8 cells across lung adenocarcinoma regions. A single record per CDR3 protein comes from TCRdb applying MiXCR to the PCR reads. The repertoire has roughly 24,000 distinct CDR3 sequences, 40% to 65% of them found once; the top ten carry 20% to 25%. Sample: CD4+ T cells from the center of a lung tumor. The source is a male donor with lung adenocarcinoma. The CD4 and CD8 labels of this study may be unreliable.

This clonotype was counted many times. The rearrangement links TRBV6-1 to TRBJ2-2; D uncertain. V shed 3 bases and J shed 4 bases, with 9 bases lying between them. The CDR3 covers 14 residues. The V gene's germline CDR1 is MNHNS and CDR2 SASEGT. CDR3 residues: CASSEGWGTGELFF. The CDR3 bases are TGTGCCAGCAGTGAGGGTTGGGGCACCGGGGAGCTGTTTTTT.

As regards this clonotype: One end of the junction varies from germline; a read error may be responsible. The V gene is TRBV27, the J gene TRBJ2-4, with D possibly TRBD2 on 7 matching bases. This CDR3 has 17 amino acids. CDR1 is MNHEY and CDR2 is SMNVEV in the germline V gene (reference sequence). The CDR3 DNA follows: TGTGCCAGCAGTCCTGGCCGGGGGGCGTCAGCCAAAGATACGCAGTATTTC. This gives the protein CASSPGRGASAKDTQYF.

This chain connects TRBV6-1 to TRBJ2-2, with a possible D match to TRBD2 (6 bases). Trimming pared 5 bases from V and 11 bases from J, leaving 18 bases between. From germline, CDR1 is MNHNS and CDR2 SASEGT. There are 14 residues in the CDR3. This CDR3 reads CASSRCSSASELFF. CDR3 bases: TGTGCCAGCAGTCGCTGTTCTAGCGCCAGTGAGCTGTTTTTT.

In this sample, this clonotype turned up a few times. The V and J genes are TRBV12-3 or TRBV12-4 and TRBJ2-5; D perhaps matches TRBD1 (6 bases). CDR3 length: 13 amino acids. The V end lost 6 bases, the J end lost 2 bases, and 10 bases lay between the germline ends. The CDR3 sequence is CASRRTEQETQYF. The CDR3 DNA reads TGTGCCAGCAGGAGGACAGAGCAAGAGACCCAGTACTTC.

The table lists this clonotype with a few counts. This rearrangement joins TRBV15 to TRBJ2-7; no clear D gene. The CDR3 contains 14 residues. The germline V and J ends were trimmed by 4 bases and 0 bases, with 10 bases remaining between them. CDR1 is LNHNV and CDR2 is YYDKDF in the germline V gene (reference sequence). Here the CDR3 DNA reads TGTGCCACCAGCAAAAGATCGTTCTCCTACGAGCAGTACTTC. Protein sequence: CATSKRSFSYEQYF.

The V and J genes are TRBV10-3 and TRBJ2-3, with D tentatively TRBD1 (5 bases). In germline, CDR1 is ENHRY, CDR2 SYGVKD. This CDR3 spans 15 amino acids. The CDR3 here is CVLRLQSGSTGAQYF. CDR3 nucleotides: TGTGTCCTGAGACTCCAGTCCGGAAGCACAGGTGCGCAGTATTTT.

This clonotype came up many times. This chain joins TRBV7-2 and TRBJ2-7; D gene unclear. The V gene's germline CDR1 is SGHTA and CDR2 FQGNSA. The CDR3 sequence is 14 residues long. V shed 5 bases and J shed 0 bases, with 11 bases lying between them. The CDR3 protein is CASSQPGLSYEQYF. CDR3 sequence (DNA): TGTGCCAGCAGCCAGCCTGGGCTCTCCTACGAGCAGTACTTC.

Remarks on this clonotype: The CDR3 does not close with the conserved phenylalanine or tryptophan, likely indicating a read error. The limits of the CDR3 on the DNA are not certain, so only TCRdb's listed CDR3 is given. The V gene is TRBV10-2, the J gene TRBJ2-1. Inclusive of both ends, the CDR3 amounts to 13 amino acids. Germline V CDR1 and CDR2: WSHSY, SAAADI. CDR3 loop: CASSENSYNEPLS.

This clonotype was counted at least ten times. This chain joins TRBV12-3 or TRBV12-4 and TRBJ2-1, with D hard to call. V was pared by 7 bases and J by 7 bases, with 17 bases between. The CDR3 is made up of 14 amino acids. In nucleotides, the CDR3 is TGTGCCAGCACCTCCGACCTGGGTGGGAATGAGCAGTTCTTC. Translated, it gives CASTSDLGGNEQFF.

The chain employs TRBV27 and TRBJ2-1, with D possibly TRBD2 on 5 matching bases. The J call is uncertain, as TRBJ2-7 better fits the DNA end. Germline values: CDR1 MNHEY, CDR2 SMNVEV (reference sequence). The CDR3 has 14 amino acids. The chain's CDR3 is CASSSRRARNEQYF. Written as DNA, the CDR3 is TGTGCCAGCAGTTCCAGGCGGGCTCGCAATGAGCAGTACTTC.

Comments on this clonotype: One end of the junction is discordant with germline, which a read error may explain. The chain links TRBV6-1 to TRBJ2-3, with 7 bases identical to TRBD1. CDR3 length: 18 residues. CDR1 MNHNS and CDR2 SASEGT come from the germline V gene. This chain's CDR3 is CASSELGGQAGSYDTQFF. CDR3 sequence (DNA): TGTGCCAGCAGTGAATTGGGCGGACAGGCTGGGAGCTACGATACGCAGTTCTTT.

Worth noting for this clonotype: One end of the junction is discordant with germline, which a read error may explain. The chain links TRBV10-3 to TRBJ2-5; a possible D gene is TRBD1 (5 bases). The CDR3 consists of 14 residues. Per the germline V gene, CDR1 is ENHRY and CDR2 is SYGVKD. The CDR3 reads CAGIGARDTETQYF. CDR3 nucleotides: TGTGCGGGGATTGGGGCTCGTGACACAGAGACGCAGTACTTC.

The chain links TRBV27 to TRBJ2-1; the D gene could be TRBD1 or TRBD2 (6 bases each). Gene TRBJ2-3 matches the end of the DNA better, so the J call may be wrong. The CDR3 has 15 amino acids. The germline V gene has CDR1 MNHEY and CDR2 SMNVEV (reference sequence). The CDR3 bases are TGTGCCAGCAGTTTCGGGGGCCGTGACCAAGAGACCCAGTATTTT. Translating gives CASSFGGRDQETQYF.

About this clonotype: Compared with germline, one end of the junction differs, possibly owing to a read error. This rearrangement joins TRBV7-2 to TRBJ2-5; perhaps TRBD1 as D (7 bases). Germline V gene data show CDR1 as SGHTA and CDR2 as FQGNSA. The CDR3 has 16 amino acids. CDR3 residues: CASAGVGGGDQDTQYF. The CDR3 DNA follows: TGTGCCAGCGCGGGCGTAGGGGGCGGGGACCAAGACACCCAGTACTTC. Filled out from reference TRBV7-2 and TRBJ2-5, the complete variable domain reads GAGVSQSPSNKVTEKGKDVELRCDPISGHTALYWYRQSLGQGLEFLIYFQGNSAPDKSGLPSDRFSAERTGGSVSTLTIQRTQQEDSAVYLCASAGVGGGDQDTQYFGPGTRLLVL.

This clonotype appeared many times. The J gene is TRBJ2-5, the V gene TRBV6-5; 11 bases align to TRBD2. Germline V gene lookup returns CDR1 MNHEY and CDR2 SVGAGI. The CDR3 spans 16 residues. V shed 0 bases, J shed 4 bases, and the junction held 4 bases outside the gene matches. CDR3 residues: CASSYSSGTSGETQYF. CDR3 coding DNA: TGTGCCAGCAGTTACTCGTCCGGGACTAGCGGAGAGACCCAGTACTTC.

The chain links TRBV6-1 to TRBJ2-1; the match to TRBD1 covers 12 bases. With the DNA end fitting TRBJ2-7 better, the J assignment may be wrong. Germline CDR1 and CDR2: MNHNS and SASEGT. CDR3 length: 17 amino acids. CDR3 residues: CASTKGQGAVFSYEQYF. CDR3 in DNA: TGTGCCAGCACTAAGGGACAGGGGGCGGTTTTCTCCTACGAGCAGTACTTC.

Turning to this clonotype: A read error may produce the germline difference seen at one junction end. This chain uses TRBV27 with TRBJ2-5; either TRBD1 or TRBD2 may fit D (7 bases each). The CDR3 extends over 17 amino acids. Germline CDR1 MNHEY, CDR2 SMNVEV (reference sequence). CDR3: CASSAGRGGSGTETQYF. The CDR3 DNA follows: TGTGCCAGCAGTGCTGGGCGCGGGGGTTCTGGGACAGAGACGCAGTACTTC.

This clonotype has a handful of counts. V and J are TRBV6-1 and TRBJ1-1; D may be TRBD1 (6 bases). Germline loops: CDR1 MNHNS, CDR2 SASEGT. The CDR3 runs to 14 residues. V was trimmed by 7 bases and J by 4 bases, leaving 16 bases between them. The CDR3 reads CASTEGGDTTEAFF. CDR3 DNA sequence: TGTGCCAGCACCGAAGGGGGGGACACCACTGAAGCTTTCTTT.

Concerning this clonotype: Sequence at one end of the junction differs from germline and may be a read error. V is TRBV6-4 and J is TRBJ2-4; 9 bases align to TRBD2. Germline CDR1 reads MRHNA; CDR2 reads SNTAGT. This CDR3 has 15 residues. Here the CDR3 DNA reads TGTGCCCGCAGTGCGGGGCGGGGGGGCAAAGACATGCAGTATTTC. This gives the protein CARSAGRGGKDMQYF.

The rearrangement links TRBV10-3 to TRBJ2-1; 7 nucleotides line up with TRBD2. With the DNA end fitting TRBJ2-3 better, the J assignment may be wrong. Germline CDR1 reads ENHRY; CDR2 reads SYGVKD. The CDR3 is 15 residues long. The CDR3 DNA follows: TGTGCCATCAGTGGGCACAGCGGGACCTACAATGAGCAGTATTTT. It translates to CAISGHSGTYNEQYF.

Regarding this clonotype: An end of the junction differs from the germline gene, which may be a read error. This chain connects TRBV25-1 to TRBJ2-4; D is unclear. Germline CDR1 reads MGHDK; CDR2 reads SYGVNS. This CDR3 has 13 residues. CDR3: CARGQRGKNIQYF. The DNA for the CDR3 is TGTGCCAGGGGTCAGAGAGGCAAAAACATTCAGTATTTC. Full variable domain (rest looked up from reference TRBV25-1 and TRBJ2-4): EADIYQTPRYLVIGTGKKITLECSQTMGHDKMYWYQQDPGMELHLIHYSYGVNSTEKGDLSSESTVSRIRTEHFPLTLESARPSHTSQYLCARGQRGKNIQYFGAGTRLSVL.

For this clonotype: Germline is not matched at one junction end, which may reflect a read error. The chain employs TRBV7-7 and TRBJ2-3; possibly TRBD1 for D (6 bases). Germline V gene data show CDR1 as SSHAT and CDR2 as FNYEAQ (reference sequence). This CDR3 region has 18 residues. DNA of the CDR3: TGTGCTAGCAGCTTAACCTCACGACAGGTTAGCTACACAGATACGCAGTATTTT. This gives the protein CASSLTSRQVSYTDTQYF.

As for this clonotype: A much larger clone differs from this one at a single base, so this may be a read error. J is TRBJ2-4 and V is TRBV6-2 or TRBV6-3; possible D gene TRBD1, 6 bases. Trimming took 5 bases from V and 13 from J, leaving 18 bases between them. The length of the CDR3 is 13 residues. In germline, CDR1 is MNHEY, CDR2 SVGEGT. The CDR3 region is CASSSQGYNEQYF. CDR3 bases: TGTGCCAGCAGTAGCCAGGGGTACAATGAGCAGTACTTC.